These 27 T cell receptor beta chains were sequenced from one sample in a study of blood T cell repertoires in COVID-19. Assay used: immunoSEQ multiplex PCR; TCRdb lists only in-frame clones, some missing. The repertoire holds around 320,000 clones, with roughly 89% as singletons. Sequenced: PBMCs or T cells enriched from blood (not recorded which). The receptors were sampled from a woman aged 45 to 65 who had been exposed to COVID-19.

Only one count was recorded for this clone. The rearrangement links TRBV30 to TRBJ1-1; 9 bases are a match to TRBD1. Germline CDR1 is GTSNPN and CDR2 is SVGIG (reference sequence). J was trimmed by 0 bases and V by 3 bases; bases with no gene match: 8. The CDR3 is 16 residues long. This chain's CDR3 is CAWRDLGTGMNTEAFF. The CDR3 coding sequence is TGTGCCTGGAGAGACCTCGGGACAGGGATGAACACTGAAGCTTTCTTT.

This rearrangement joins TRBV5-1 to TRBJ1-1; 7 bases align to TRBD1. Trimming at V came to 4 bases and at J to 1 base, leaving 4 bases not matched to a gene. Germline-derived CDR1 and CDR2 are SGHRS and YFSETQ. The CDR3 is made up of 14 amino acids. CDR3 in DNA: TGCGCCAGCAGCATGTCAGGGGGGAACACTGAAGCTTTCTTT. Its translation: CASSMSGGNTEAFF.

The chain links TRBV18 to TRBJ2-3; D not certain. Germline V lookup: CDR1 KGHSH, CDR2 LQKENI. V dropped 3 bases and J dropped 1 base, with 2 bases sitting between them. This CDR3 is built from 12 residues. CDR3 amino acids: CASSPGTDTQYF. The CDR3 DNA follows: TGTGCCAGCTCACCCGGCACAGATACGCAGTATTTT.

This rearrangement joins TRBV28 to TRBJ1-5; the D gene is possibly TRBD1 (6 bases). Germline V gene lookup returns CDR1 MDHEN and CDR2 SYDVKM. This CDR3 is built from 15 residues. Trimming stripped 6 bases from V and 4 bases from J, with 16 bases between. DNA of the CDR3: TGTGCCAGCAGCAACACAGGGACGAGGAATCAGCCCCAGCATTTT. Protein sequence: CASSNTGTRNQPQHF.

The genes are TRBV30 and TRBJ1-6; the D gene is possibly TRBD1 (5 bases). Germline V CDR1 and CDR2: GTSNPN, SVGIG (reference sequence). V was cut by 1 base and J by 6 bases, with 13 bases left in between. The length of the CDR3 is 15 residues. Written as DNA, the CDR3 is TGTGCCTGGAGTGGACACAGGACATTTAATTCACCCCTCCACTTT. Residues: CAWSGHRTFNSPLHF.

The CDR3, as DNA: TGTGCCATCAGCGGGGGAGGTACCGGGGAGCTGTTTTTT. It translates to CAISGGGTGELFF. The chain joins TRBV10-3 to TRBJ2-2, with D possibly being TRBD2 (6 bases). V was shortened by 6 bases and J by 5 bases, with 10 bases between the two germline ends. Germline CDR1 ENHRY, CDR2 SYGVKD. The CDR3 runs to 13 residues.

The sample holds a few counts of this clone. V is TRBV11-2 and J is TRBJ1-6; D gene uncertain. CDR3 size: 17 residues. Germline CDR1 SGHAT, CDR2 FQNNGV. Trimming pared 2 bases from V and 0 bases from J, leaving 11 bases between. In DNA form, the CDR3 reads TGTGCCAGCAGCTTATATTTTGACACCTCCTATAATTCACCCCTCCACTTT. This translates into CASSLYFDTSYNSPLHF.

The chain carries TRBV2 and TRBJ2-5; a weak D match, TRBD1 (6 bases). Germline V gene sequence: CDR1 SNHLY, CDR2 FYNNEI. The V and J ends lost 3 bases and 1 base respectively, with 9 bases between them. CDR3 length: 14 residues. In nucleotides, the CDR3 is TGTGCCAGCAGTGATTGGGGGCGCCAAGAGACCCAGTACTTC. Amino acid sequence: CASSDWGRQETQYF.

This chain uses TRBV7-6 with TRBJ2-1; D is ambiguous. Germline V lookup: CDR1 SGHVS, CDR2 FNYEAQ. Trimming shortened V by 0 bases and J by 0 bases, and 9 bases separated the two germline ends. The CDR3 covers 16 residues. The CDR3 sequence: CASSLARRGSYNEQFF. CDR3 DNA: TGTGCCAGCAGCTTAGCCCGACGCGGCTCCTACAATGAGCAGTTCTTC.

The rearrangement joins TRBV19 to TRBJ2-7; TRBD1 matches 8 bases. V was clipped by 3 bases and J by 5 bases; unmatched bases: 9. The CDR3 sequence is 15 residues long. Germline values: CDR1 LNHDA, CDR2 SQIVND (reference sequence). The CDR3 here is CASSIMTGAQDEQYF. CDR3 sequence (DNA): TGTGCCAGTAGTATCATGACAGGGGCGCAGGACGAGCAGTACTTC.

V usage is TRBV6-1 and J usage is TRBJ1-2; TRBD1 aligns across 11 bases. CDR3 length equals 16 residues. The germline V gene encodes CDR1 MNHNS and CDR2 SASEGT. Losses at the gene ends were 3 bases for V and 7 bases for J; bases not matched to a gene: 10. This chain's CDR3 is CASSDLDRGRVSGYTF. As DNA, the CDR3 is TGTGCCAGCAGTGATCTGGACAGGGGGCGTGTGAGTGGCTACACCTTC.

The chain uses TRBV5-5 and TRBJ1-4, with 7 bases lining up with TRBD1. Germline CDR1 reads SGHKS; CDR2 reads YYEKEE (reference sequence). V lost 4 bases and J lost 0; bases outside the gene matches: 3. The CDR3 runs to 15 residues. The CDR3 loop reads CASSRGGATNEKLFF. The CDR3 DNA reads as TGTGCCAGCAGCCGAGGGGGCGCAACTAATGAAAAACTGTTTTTT.

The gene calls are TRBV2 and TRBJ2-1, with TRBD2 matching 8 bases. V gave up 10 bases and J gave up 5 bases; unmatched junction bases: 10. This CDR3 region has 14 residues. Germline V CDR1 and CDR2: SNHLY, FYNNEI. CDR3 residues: CATTPTAGDNEQFF. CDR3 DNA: TGTGCCACCACTCCCACAGCGGGGGACAATGAGCAGTTCTTC.

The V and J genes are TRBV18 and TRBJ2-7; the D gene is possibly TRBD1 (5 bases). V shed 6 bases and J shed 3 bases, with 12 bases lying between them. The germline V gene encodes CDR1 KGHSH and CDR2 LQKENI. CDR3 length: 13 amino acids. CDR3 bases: TGTGCCAGCTCCCGAGAAACAGGCTACGAGCAGTACTTC. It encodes CASSRETGYEQYF.

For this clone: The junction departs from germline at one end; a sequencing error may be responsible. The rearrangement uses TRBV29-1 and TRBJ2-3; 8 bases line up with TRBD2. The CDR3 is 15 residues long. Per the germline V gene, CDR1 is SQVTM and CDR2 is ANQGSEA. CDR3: CSVDGVAGRTETQYF. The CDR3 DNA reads TGCAGCGTTGATGGGGTAGCGGGGAGGACAGAAACGCAGTATTTT.

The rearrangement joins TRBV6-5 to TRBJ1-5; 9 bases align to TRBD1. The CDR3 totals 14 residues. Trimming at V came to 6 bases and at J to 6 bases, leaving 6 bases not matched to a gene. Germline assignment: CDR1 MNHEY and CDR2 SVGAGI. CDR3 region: CASSNTGGSQPQHF. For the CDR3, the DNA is TGTGCCAGCAGCAACACAGGGGGCAGTCAGCCCCAGCATTTT.

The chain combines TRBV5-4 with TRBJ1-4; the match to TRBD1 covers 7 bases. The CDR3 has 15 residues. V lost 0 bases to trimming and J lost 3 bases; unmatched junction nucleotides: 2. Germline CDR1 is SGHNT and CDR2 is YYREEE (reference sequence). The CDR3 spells CASSLETGANEKLFF. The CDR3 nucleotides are TGTGCCAGCAGCTTGGAAACAGGGGCTAATGAAAAACTGTTTTTT. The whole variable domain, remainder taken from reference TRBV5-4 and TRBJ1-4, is ETGVTQSPTHLIKTRGQQVTLRCSSQSGHNTVSWYQQALGQGPQFIFQYYREEENGRGNFPPRFSGLQFPNYSSELNVNALELDDSALYLCASSLETGANEKLFFGSGTQLSVL.

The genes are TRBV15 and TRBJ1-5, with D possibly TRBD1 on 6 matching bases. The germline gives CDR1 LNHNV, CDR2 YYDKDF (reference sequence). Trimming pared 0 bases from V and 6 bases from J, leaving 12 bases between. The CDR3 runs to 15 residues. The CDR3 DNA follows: TGTGCCACCAGCAGAGATTTGACAGGCAGTCAGCCCCAGCATTTT. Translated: CATSRDLTGSQPQHF.

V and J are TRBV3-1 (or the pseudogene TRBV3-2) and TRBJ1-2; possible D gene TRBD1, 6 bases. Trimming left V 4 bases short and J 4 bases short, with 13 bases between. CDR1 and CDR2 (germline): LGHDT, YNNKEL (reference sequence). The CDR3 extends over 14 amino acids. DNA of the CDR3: TGTGCCAGCAGCCCCTCAGGACAGCTCTATGGCTACACCTTC. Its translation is CASSPSGQLYGYTF.

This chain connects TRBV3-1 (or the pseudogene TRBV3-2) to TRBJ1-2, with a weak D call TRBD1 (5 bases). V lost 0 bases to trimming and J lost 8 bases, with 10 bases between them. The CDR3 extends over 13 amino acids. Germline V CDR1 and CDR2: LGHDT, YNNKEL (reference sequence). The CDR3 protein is CASSQEGTGGYTF. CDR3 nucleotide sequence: TGTGCCAGCAGCCAAGAGGGGACTGGAGGCTACACCTTC.

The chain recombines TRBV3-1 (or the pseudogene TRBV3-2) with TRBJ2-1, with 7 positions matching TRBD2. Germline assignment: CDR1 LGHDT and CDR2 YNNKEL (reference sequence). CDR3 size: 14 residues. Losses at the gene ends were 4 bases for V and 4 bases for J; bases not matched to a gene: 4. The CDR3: CASSLAGGYNEQFF. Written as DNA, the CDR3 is TGTGCCAGCAGCCTAGCCGGGGGGTACAATGAGCAGTTCTTC.

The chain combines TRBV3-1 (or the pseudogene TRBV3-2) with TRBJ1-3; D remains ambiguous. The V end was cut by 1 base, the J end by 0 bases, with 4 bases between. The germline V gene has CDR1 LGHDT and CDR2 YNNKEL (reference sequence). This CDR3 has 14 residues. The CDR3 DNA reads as TGTGCCAGCAGCCAAGTACTCTCTGGAAACACCATATATTTT. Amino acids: CASSQVLSGNTIYF.

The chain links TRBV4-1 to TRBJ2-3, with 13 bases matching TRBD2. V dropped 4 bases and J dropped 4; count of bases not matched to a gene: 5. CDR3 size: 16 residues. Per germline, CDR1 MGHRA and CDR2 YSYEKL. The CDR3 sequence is CASSRGLAGAPDTQYF. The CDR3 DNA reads TGCGCCAGCAGCCGCGGACTAGCGGGGGCCCCAGATACGCAGTATTTT.

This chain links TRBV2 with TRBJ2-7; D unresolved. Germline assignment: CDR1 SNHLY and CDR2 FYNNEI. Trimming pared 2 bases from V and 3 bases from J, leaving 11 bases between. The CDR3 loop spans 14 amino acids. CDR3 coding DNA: TGTGCCAGCAGTGAATCGGGTCCCTACTACGAGCAGTACTTC. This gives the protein CASSESGPYYEQYF.

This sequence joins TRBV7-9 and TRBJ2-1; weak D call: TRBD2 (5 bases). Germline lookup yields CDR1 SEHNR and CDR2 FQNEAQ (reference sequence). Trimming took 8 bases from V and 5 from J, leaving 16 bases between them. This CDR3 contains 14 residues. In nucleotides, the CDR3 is TGTGCCAGCCCCGGGGATGGGTCTAACAATGAGCAGTTCTTC. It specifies CASPGDGSNNEQFF. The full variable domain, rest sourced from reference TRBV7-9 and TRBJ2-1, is DTGVSQNPRHKITKRGQNVTFRCDPISEHNRLYWYRQTLGQGPEFLTYFQNEAQLEKSRLLSDRFSAERPKGSFSTLEIQRTEQGDSAMYLCASPGDGSNNEQFFGPGTRLTVL.

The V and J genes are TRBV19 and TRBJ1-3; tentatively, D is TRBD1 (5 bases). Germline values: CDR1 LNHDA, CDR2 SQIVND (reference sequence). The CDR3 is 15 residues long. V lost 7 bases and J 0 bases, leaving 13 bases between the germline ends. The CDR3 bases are TGTGCCAGTACCACGACAGTGCACTCTGGAAACACCATATATTTT. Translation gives CASTTTVHSGNTIYF.

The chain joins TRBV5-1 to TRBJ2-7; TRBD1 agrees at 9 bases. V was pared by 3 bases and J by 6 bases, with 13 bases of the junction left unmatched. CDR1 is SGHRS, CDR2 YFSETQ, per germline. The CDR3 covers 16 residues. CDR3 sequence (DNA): TGCGCCAGCAGCTACCGAACTGACAGGGGGGTTGTCGAGCAGTACTTC. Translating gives CASSYRTDRGVVEQYF.